This T cell receptor (beta chain) was sequenced for a study of OX40 agonist ivuxolimab in advanced cancers. Whole-study context: Patients were dosed with the agonistic anti-OX40 (CD134) antibody ivuxolimab. Patients received ivuxolimab, an intravenous treatment, every 2 weeks at 0.01 to 10 mg/kg. Findings and limits, study-wide: The specificity for antigen of the expanded peripheral T cells was not determined.

The timepoints at which blood was sampled were baseline, cycle 4 day 1, and cycle 7 day 1. Libraries were prepared by immunoSEQ multiplex PCR; TCRdb keeps only in-frame clonotypes and omits some of them. This table holds approximately 57,000 clones, 88% found once. Remarks on this clone: Antigen unknown.

Trimming shortened V by 1 base and J by 3 bases, and 8 bases separated the two germline ends. The germline V gene has CDR1 SGHDT and CDR2 YYEEEE. The CDR3 is made up of 14 amino acids. The source is an adult with an advanced solid tumor such as melanoma, head and neck, liver or kidney cancer. This sequence joins TRBV5-6 and TRBJ1-5; no reliable D call. Sample: CD4+ or CD8+ T cells sorted from blood, taken in a trial of the OX40 agonist ivuxolimab. CDR3 coding DNA: TGTGCCAGCAGCTTGAGGATCCACAATCAGCCCCAGCATTTT. Amino acids: CASSLRIHNQPQHF.